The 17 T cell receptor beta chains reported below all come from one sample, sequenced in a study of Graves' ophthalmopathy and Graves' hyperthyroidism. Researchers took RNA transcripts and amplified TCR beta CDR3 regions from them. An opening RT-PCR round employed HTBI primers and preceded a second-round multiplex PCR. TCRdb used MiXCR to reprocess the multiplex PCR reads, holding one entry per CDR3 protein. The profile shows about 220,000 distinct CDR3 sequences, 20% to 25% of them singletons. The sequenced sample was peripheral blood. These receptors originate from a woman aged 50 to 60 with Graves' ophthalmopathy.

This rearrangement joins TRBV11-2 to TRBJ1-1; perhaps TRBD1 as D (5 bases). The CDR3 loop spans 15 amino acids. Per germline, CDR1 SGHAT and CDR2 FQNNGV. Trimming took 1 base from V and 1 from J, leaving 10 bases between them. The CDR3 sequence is CASSLGVGANTEAFF. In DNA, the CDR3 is TGTGCCAGCAGCTTAGGGGTAGGGGCGAACACTGAAGCTTTCTTT.

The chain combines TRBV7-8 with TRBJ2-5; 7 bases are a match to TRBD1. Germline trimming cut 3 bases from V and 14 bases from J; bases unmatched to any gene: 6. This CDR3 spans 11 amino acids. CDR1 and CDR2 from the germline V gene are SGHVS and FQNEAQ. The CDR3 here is CASSLSGTAYF. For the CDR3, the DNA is TGTGCCAGCAGCTTGTCCGGGACAGCATACTTC. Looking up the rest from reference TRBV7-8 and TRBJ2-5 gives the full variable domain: GAGVSQSPRYKVAKRGQDVALRCDPISGHVSLFWYQQALGQGPEFLTYFQNEAQLDKSGLPSDRFFAERPEGSVSTLKIQRTQQEDSAVYLCASSLSGTAYFGPGTRLLVL.

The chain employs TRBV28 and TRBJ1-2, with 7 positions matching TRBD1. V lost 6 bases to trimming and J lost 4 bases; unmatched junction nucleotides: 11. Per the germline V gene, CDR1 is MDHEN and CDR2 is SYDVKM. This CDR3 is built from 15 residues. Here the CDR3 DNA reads TGTGCCAGCAGCCCACTCGACAGGGACGGCTATGGCTACACCTTC. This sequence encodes CASSPLDRDGYGYTF.

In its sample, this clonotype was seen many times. This chain's CDR3 is CASRGQGGVRDTEAFF. The CDR3 DNA is TGTGCCAGCAGAGGACAGGGGGGAGTAAGGGACACTGAAGCTTTCTTT. This chain connects TRBV2 to TRBJ1-1; 10 nucleotides line up with TRBD1. CDR3 length: 16 amino acids. Germline values: CDR1 SNHLY, CDR2 FYNNEI. Losses at the gene ends were 6 bases for V and 3 bases for J; bases not matched to a gene: 10.

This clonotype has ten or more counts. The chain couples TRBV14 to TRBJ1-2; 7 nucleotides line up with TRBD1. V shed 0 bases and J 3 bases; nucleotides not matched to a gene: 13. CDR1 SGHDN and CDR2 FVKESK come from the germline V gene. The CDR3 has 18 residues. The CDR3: CASSQEVQGNMDHYGYTF. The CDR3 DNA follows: TGTGCCAGCAGCCAAGAAGTACAGGGGAATATGGACCACTATGGCTACACCTTC.

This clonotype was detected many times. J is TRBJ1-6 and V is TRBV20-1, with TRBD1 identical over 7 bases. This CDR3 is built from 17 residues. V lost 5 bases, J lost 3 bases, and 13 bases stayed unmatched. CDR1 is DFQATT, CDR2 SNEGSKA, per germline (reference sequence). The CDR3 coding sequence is TGCAGTGCTGCCAACCCGGACAGGAACTACTATAATTCACCCCTCCACTTT. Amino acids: CSAANPDRNYYNSPLHF.

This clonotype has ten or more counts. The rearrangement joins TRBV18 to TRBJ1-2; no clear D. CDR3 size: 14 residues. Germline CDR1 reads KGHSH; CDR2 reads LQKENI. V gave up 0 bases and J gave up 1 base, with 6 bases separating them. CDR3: CASSPPVINYGYTF. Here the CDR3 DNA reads TGTGCCAGCTCACCACCAGTCATTAACTATGGCTACACCTTC.

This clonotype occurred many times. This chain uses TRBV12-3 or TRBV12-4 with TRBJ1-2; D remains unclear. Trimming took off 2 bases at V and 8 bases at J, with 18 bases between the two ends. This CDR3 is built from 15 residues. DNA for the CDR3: TGTGCCAGCAGTTTAACGGAAGCTGACGGCAAAGGCTACACCTTC. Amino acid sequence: CASSLTEADGKGYTF.

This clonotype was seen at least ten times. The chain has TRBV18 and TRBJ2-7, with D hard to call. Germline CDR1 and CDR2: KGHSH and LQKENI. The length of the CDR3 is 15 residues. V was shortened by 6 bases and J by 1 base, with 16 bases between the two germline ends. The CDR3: CASSYTQGPSYEQYF. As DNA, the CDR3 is TGTGCCAGCTCTTACACCCAAGGACCATCCTACGAGCAGTACTTC.

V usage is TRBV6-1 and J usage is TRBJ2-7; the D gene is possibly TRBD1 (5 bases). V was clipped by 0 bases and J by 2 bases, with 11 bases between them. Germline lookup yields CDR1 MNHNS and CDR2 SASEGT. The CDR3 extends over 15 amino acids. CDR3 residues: CASSEAPQGTYEQYF. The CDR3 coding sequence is TGTGCCAGCAGTGAAGCCCCGCAGGGTACCTACGAGCAGTACTTC.

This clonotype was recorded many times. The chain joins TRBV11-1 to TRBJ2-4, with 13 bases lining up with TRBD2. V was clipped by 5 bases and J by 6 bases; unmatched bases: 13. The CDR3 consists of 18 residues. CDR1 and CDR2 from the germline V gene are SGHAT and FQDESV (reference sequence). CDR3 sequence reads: CASSVSGLAGASVNIQYF. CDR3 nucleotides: TGTGCCAGCAGCGTAAGTGGACTAGCGGGAGCCTCTGTAAACATTCAGTACTTC.

This CDR3 reads CSVEDETGLYGYTF. Here the CDR3 DNA reads TGCAGCGTTGAAGATGAGACAGGCCTTTATGGCTACACCTTC. J is TRBJ1-2 and V is TRBV29-1, with a possible D match to TRBD1 (6 bases). The CDR3 has 14 amino acids. V lost 0 bases and J 5 bases, leaving 13 bases between the germline ends. The V gene's germline CDR1 is SQVTM and CDR2 ANQGSEA.

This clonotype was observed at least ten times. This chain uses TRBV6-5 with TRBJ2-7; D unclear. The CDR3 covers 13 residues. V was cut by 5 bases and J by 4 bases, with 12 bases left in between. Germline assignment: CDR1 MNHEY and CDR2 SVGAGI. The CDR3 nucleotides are TGTGCCAGCAGTGTCGCGGTAACTTACGAGCAGTACTTC. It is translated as CASSVAVTYEQYF.

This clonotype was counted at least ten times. CDR3 sequence: CATTQARNTEAFF. DNA for the CDR3: TGTGCCACCACGCAAGCCCGAAACACTGAAGCTTTCTTT. This chain connects TRBV15 to TRBJ1-1, with no clear D. The CDR3 is 13 amino acids. The V gene lost 7 bases and the J gene lost 2 bases, with 11 bases spanning the gap. The germline V gene has CDR1 LNHNV and CDR2 YYDKDF (reference sequence).

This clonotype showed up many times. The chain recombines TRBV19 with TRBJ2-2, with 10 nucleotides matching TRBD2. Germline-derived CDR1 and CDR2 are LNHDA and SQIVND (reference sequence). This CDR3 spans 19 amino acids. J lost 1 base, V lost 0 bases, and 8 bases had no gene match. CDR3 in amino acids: CASSIEPSLAGLNTGELFF. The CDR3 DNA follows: TGTGCCAGTAGTATAGAACCCTCACTAGCGGGGCTGAACACCGGGGAGCTGTTTTTT.

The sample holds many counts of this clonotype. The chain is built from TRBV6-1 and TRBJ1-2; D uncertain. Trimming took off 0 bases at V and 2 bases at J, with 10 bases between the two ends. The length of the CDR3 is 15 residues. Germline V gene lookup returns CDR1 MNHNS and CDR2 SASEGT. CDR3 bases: TGTGCCAGCAGTGAAGCAATTCCGCAGAACTATGGCTACACCTTC. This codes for CASSEAIPQNYGYTF.

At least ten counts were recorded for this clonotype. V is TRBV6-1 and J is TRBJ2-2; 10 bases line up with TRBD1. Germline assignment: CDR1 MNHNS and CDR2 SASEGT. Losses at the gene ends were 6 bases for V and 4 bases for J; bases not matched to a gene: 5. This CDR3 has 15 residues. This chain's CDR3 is CASRRQGAVTGELFF. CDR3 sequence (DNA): TGTGCCAGCAGACGACAGGGGGCGGTCACCGGGGAGCTGTTTTTT.